The next 5 T cell receptor beta chains were all read from a single sample in a study of beta chain features in type 1 diabetes. Notes on the study in general: Significant though moderate, a shortening of TCRB CDR3s appeared in all four CD4+ subsets of Type 1 diabetes patients.

No antigens are known for them. TCRB transcripts that were expressed got sequenced, as all of the isolated RNA had been reverse transcribed. TCRdb's table, derived via immunoSEQ multiplex PCR, lists solely in-frame clones and lacks some. Of about 370,000 clones in the sample, over 9% are singletons; the top ten hold about 0.64%. Input material: central memory CD4+ T cells from blood. The receptors derive from a man aged 25 to 40 with type 1 diabetes.

V is TRBV29-1 and J is TRBJ2-1; D could derive from TRBD1 or TRBD2 (5 bases each). The V and J ends lost 4 bases and 6 bases respectively, with 16 bases between them. The CDR3 is 14 residues long. The V gene's germline CDR1 is SQVTM and CDR2 ANQGSEA. The DNA for the CDR3 is TGCAGCGTTGCCGGAAGGGACCTGGGCAATGAGCAGTTCTTC. It specifies CSVAGRDLGNEQFF.

The chain has TRBV27 and TRBJ2-7, with 7 bases matching TRBD1. Trimming removed 6 bases from V and 5 bases from J; junction bases left unmatched: 4. The V gene's germline CDR1 is MNHEY and CDR2 SMNVEV (reference sequence). The CDR3 covers 12 residues. The CDR3 sequence: CASSKGTDEQYF. The CDR3 nucleotides read TGTGCCAGCAGCAAAGGGACAGACGAGCAGTACTTC.

This clone appeared a few times. The chain is built from TRBV7-7 and TRBJ2-1, with D uncertain. V was cut by 0 bases and J by 6 bases, with 18 bases left in between. Germline V CDR1 and CDR2: SSHAT, FNYEAQ (reference sequence). The CDR3 totals 17 residues. CDR3 nucleotides: TGTGCCAGCAGCTTAGCGCTTGTGGCAGGCCAACCCAATGAGCAGTTCTTC. Its protein is CASSLALVAGQPNEQFF.

J is TRBJ2-5 and V is TRBV6-5, with D possibly matching TRBD2 (5 bases). Trimming cost V 8 bases and J 4 bases, with 11 bases left between them. The CDR3 covers 12 residues. Germline CDR1 reads MNHEY; CDR2 reads SVGAGI. Here the CDR3 reads CASRNEGETQYF. CDR3 bases: TGTGCCAGCCGAAACGAGGGAGAGACCCAGTACTTC.

This clone appeared a few times. The rearrangement uses TRBV6-5 and TRBJ2-3; 10 positions agree with TRBD1. Germline V gives CDR1 MNHEY, CDR2 SVGAGI. The ends lost 6 bases at V and 3 bases at J; junction bases unmatched: 3. The CDR3 runs to 14 residues. The CDR3 coding sequence is TGTGCCAGCAGGTGGGGACAGGGGACAGATACGCAGTATTTT. Its translation is CASRWGQGTDTQYF.